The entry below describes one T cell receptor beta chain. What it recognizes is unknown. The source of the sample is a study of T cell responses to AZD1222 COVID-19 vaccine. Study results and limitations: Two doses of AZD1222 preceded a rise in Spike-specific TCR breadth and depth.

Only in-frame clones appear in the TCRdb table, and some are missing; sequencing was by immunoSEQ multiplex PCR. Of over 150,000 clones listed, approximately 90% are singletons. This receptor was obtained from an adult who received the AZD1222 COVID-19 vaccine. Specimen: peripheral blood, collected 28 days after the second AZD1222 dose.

CDR3 amino acids: CASSLTGGSLEQYF. CDR3 nucleotide sequence: TGCGCCAGCAGCTTGACAGGGGGGAGTTTGGAGCAGTACTTC. This rearrangement joins TRBV5-1 to TRBJ2-7; TRBD1 agrees at 8 bases. Germline CDR1 SGHRS, CDR2 YFSETQ. With 1 base clipped from V and 7 bases from J, the junction kept 7 bases outside the gene matches. The CDR3 covers 14 residues.